This T cell receptor beta chain was identified during a study of shared T cell receptors in the human thymus (dated by TCRdb to about 2021). Regarding the research as a whole: The study examined how the human thymus generates shared, self-reactive T-cell receptor alpha chains.

In regard to this clone: Its antigen is currently not known. No much larger clone is present one base from it, and per-base qualities are unavailable. Other DNA sequences in this sample translate to the same CDR3.

Receptor amplification or capture employed the immunoSEQ multiplex PCR assay. TCRdb retrieved this table from immuneACCESS and kept in-frame rearrangements only. Not all clones are present; in checked studies, unresolved V genes account for under half, and no reason is known for the remainder. The sample contains 500,000 to 750,000 clones, roughly 90% of them found a single time. 0.0095% to 0.012% of the sample is held by the ten biggest clonotypes. This same sample was also part of a study on human thymus T cells. The second study reports: Immunologically healthy infants undergoing open corrective cardiac surgery for congenital heart defects in Finland were used as donors. Thymus tissue was collected as surgical resects that were removed during corrective cardiac surgery. Biased V and J gene segment usage appeared to be present in both thymic and peripheral blood repertoires. According to the related research, thymic TCR repertoires were highly overlapping among unrelated individuals. TCR alpha and beta repertoires from roughly eight infant thymus samples and four related peripheral blood samples were characterized in the study. Donor ages ranged from roughly 6 to 250 days, and the cohort comprised about six male and two female infants. Thymocytes were freed from the tissue by mechanical means and kept at -70 degrees C as pellets of about 9-30 million cells. A QIAsymphony instrument was used to extract genomic DNA from the frozen cell pellets. The immunoSEQ multiplex PCR assay was used to amplify the TCRB and TCRAD loci from a standardized amount of quality-controlled genomic DNA. The V(D)J region was spanned by amplicons of a length sufficient to cover the CDR3 and to identify V and J genes. Amplicon sequencing was performed on an Illumina platform through the commercial immunoSEQ service. Primer bias and sequencing errors were corrected as previously described, and TCRAD and TCRB were defined on the basis of the IMGT database. Repertoires were analysed with immunoSEQ Analyzer 3.0 and VDJTools, covering basic statistics, V/J segment usage, diversity estimates, rarefaction and pairwise overlap. Chao1, ChaoE, Efron-Thisted, Shannon and inverse Simpson indices were used to estimate diversity, which was also estimated on datasets down-sampled to the smallest sample. For repertoire overlap, CDR3 nucleotide sequence, V gene and J gene had to match strictly, and clustering was done by Jaccard-based multidimensional scaling. On average, thymus samples gave 800,000 or so unique TCRB clonotypes, whereas blood samples gave about 92,000.

The clonotype was recovered from a boy younger than two with a congenital heart defect. Donor details come from another sample of the same person, matched by shared clones. The sequenced sample was thymocytes.

The CDR3 region: CASSSRGGNTIYF. The DNA sequence is as follows: TGTGCCAGCAGTTCCCGGGGGGGAAACACCATATATTTT. The sequence joins TRBV28 to TRBJ1-3; TRBD1 is a possible D gene, resting on 5 matching bases. V loses 4 bases of germline sequence and J loses 4 bases, and the interval between the two ends is 8 bases. The germline V gene sets CDR1 to MDHEN and CDR2 to SYDVKM. The CDR3, cysteine through phenylalanine, is 13 amino acids long. Only the CDR3 part of the read is kept: 39 bases, read in frame from the first base.